The 30 T cell receptor beta chains below come from one sample, sequenced in a study of tumor and adjacent non-tumor tissue in lung cancer. TCRbeta libraries were built with three rounds of nested PCR, modified from ARM-PCR. TCRdb re-analysed the multiplex PCR reads in MiXCR, keeping a single row per CDR3 protein. The sample has over 80,000 distinct CDR3 sequences; 75% to 85% are singletons. RNA was extracted from bulk tissue without any cell sorting. This non-tumor lung sample came from over 3 cm beyond the tumor edge. The sequenced material came from distant non-tumor lung tissue. These receptors came from a man between 60 and 75 years old with small cell lung cancer.

A note on this clonotype: At one end the junction does not follow the germline gene, possibly because of a read error. This rearrangement joins TRBV4-1 to TRBJ2-2; 8 nucleotides line up with TRBD1. CDR3 length: 16 amino acids. Germline V CDR1 and CDR2: MGHRA, YSYEKL. The CDR3: CASSQEGQGISRELFF. CDR3 in DNA: TGCGCTAGCAGCCAAGAAGGACAGGGAATTTCGAGGGAGCTGTTTTTT.

The chain employs TRBV5-6 and TRBJ2-1; TRBD2 is a possible D gene (5 bases). Germline CDR1 reads SGHDT; CDR2 reads YYEEEE. The CDR3 totals 15 residues. In nucleotides, the CDR3 is TGTGTCAGGAGCTCGAGCGGAAGGGCCGGAAATGAGCAGTTCTTC. Its protein product is CVRSSSGRAGNEQFF.

The chain recombines TRBV11-2 with TRBJ2-1; a possible D gene is TRBD2 (5 bases). Trimming took 10 bases from V and 0 from J, leaving 19 bases between them. The CDR3 is made up of 16 amino acids. Germline V gene sequence: CDR1 SGHAT, CDR2 FQNNGV. For the CDR3, the DNA is TGTGCCAACAGTTTAGACGAGCGGCTCTCCTACAATGAGCAGTTCTTC. It codes for CANSLDERLSYNEQFF. Filled out from reference TRBV11-2 and TRBJ2-1, the complete variable domain reads EAGVAQSPRYKIIEKRQSVAFWCNPISGHATLYWYQQILGQGPKLLIQFQNNGVVDDSQLPKDRFSAERLKGVDSTLKIQPAKLEDSAVYLCANSLDERLSYNEQFFGPGTRLTVL.

This clonotype has a count of ten or more. The chain couples TRBV13 to TRBJ1-2, with 7 bases identical to TRBD1. V trimming: 5 bases; J trimming: 4 bases; junction bases outside the gene matches: 13. CDR3 size: 16 residues. Germline-derived CDR1 and CDR2 are PRHDT and FYEKMQ (reference sequence). This chain's CDR3 is CASSSTFLDRAYGYTF. The DNA of the CDR3 is TGTGCCAGCAGCAGCACCTTCTTAGACAGGGCCTATGGCTACACCTTC.

This clonotype has only one observation. The chain uses TRBV5-4 and TRBJ2-7; D gene ambiguous. With 3 bases removed from V and 10 bases from J, the gap between germline ends came to 17 bases. CDR1 is SGHNT, CDR2 YYREEE, per germline (reference sequence). The CDR3 totals 13 residues. The CDR3 loop is CASSSVPSGEQYF. The CDR3 nucleotides read TGTGCCAGCAGCTCGGTCCCCTCCGGCGAACAGTACTTC. Looking up the rest from reference TRBV5-4 and TRBJ2-7 gives the full variable domain: ETGVTQSPTHLIKTRGQQVTLRCSSQSGHNTVSWYQQALGQGPQFIFQYYREEENGRGNFPPRFSGLQFPNYSSELNVNALELDDSALYLCASSSVPSGEQYFGPGTRLTVT.

On this clonotype itself: Relative to the germline gene, one junction end is altered; a read error may explain this. CDR3 sequence: CANHKWQGYNEHFF. The CDR3 nucleotides read TGTGCCAACCATAAGTGGCAGGGCTACAATGAGCATTTCTTC. V usage is TRBV11-2 and J usage is TRBJ2-1; D may be TRBD1 (5 bases). CDR1 SGHAT and CDR2 FQNNGV come from the germline V gene. This CDR3 is 14 amino acids long. Together with reference TRBV11-2 and TRBJ2-1, the CDR3 gives the full variable domain: EAGVAQSPRYKIIEKRQSVAFWCNPISGHATLYWYQQILGQGPKLLIQFQNNGVVDDSQLPKDRFSAERLKGVDSTLKIQPAKLEDSAVYLCANHKWQGYNEHFFGPGTRLTVL.

Turning to this clonotype: The junction differs from germline at one of its ends, possibly a read error. The chain uses TRBV4-2 and TRBJ1-5; possibly TRBD1 for D (5 bases). In germline, CDR1 is LGHNA, CDR2 YNFKEQ. This CDR3 contains 14 residues. For the CDR3, the DNA is TGTGCCGGTAGCCAAAACAGTGGGGACCAGCACCAGCATTTT. This translates into CAGSQNSGDQHQHF.

On this clonotype: Germline is not matched at one junction end, which may reflect a read error. The chain is built from TRBV20-1 and TRBJ2-5; 7 bases fit TRBD1. Germline CDR1 and CDR2: DFQATT and SNEGSKA (reference sequence). This CDR3 is 14 amino acids long. CDR3 coding DNA: TGCAGTGCCAGATCCGGGACAGTCCAAGGGACCCAGTACTTC. This gives the protein CSARSGTVQGTQYF.

Points on this clonotype: Germline and junction disagree at one end, which may indicate a read error. The gene calls are TRBV5-4 and TRBJ1-1, with no clear D. In germline, CDR1 is SGHNT, CDR2 YYREEE (reference sequence). The CDR3 runs 14 residues. The CDR3 is CVSNSGDMGTEAFF. For the CDR3, the DNA is TGTGTCAGCAACTCGGGCGACATGGGGACTGAAGCTTTCTTT.

The chain recombines TRBV5-1 with TRBJ1-6; TRBD1 matches at 8 bases. The germline V gene has CDR1 SGHRS and CDR2 YFSETQ. The trim removed 0 bases at V and 8 bases at J, leaving 4 bases unmatched. The CDR3 consists of 15 residues. CDR3 region: CASSLGVTGDSPLHF. The CDR3 DNA follows: TGCGCCAGCAGCTTGGGTGTGACAGGGGATTCACCCCTCCACTTT.

The gene calls are TRBV11-2 and TRBJ2-7; no firm D call. The V gene's germline CDR1 is SGHAT and CDR2 FQNNGV. The CDR3 sequence is 13 residues long. The DNA for the CDR3 is TGTGCCAGTGCACACCTTGGGGTCTACGAGAAGTACGTC. Translation: CASAHLGVYEKYV.

As concerns this clonotype: This is likely a read error, given that the CDR3 carries no conserved phenylalanine or tryptophan at its end. This sequence joins TRBV6-5 and TRBJ2-1; 7 nucleotides match TRBD2. This CDR3 region has 17 residues. Germline values: CDR1 MNHEY, CDR2 SVGAGI. Written as DNA, the CDR3 is TGTACCAGCAGTTACTCAATCTGGGGACTAACGGACAATGAGCAGTTCCTC. Translating it yields CTSSYSIWGLTDNEQFL.

Comment on this clonotype: At one of its ends the junction is not consistent with the germline gene, which may arise from a read error. The V gene is TRBV5-6, the J gene TRBJ1-5; D might be TRBD1 (5 bases). The CDR3 runs 15 residues. Germline V gene sequence: CDR1 SGHDT, CDR2 YYEEEE. CDR3 coding DNA: TGTGCCAGAAGCTCCACAAGGGGCGGTCATCAGCCCCAGCATTTT. It codes for CARSSTRGGHQPQHF.

Concerning this clonotype: The junction and the germline gene differ at one end; a read error may be behind it. The V and J genes are TRBV6-1 and TRBJ1-5; D uncertain. Germline V gives CDR1 MNHNS, CDR2 SASEGT. The CDR3 contains 14 residues. The CDR3 reads CDSSEFGDNQPQHF. In DNA form, the CDR3 reads TGTGACAGCAGTGAATTTGGGGATAATCAGCCCCAGCATTTT.

As for this clonotype: An end of the junction does not agree with germline; a read error may underlie this. The chain is built from TRBV28 and TRBJ1-6; 10 nucleotides agree with TRBD1. Per germline, CDR1 MDHEN and CDR2 SYDVKM. This CDR3 spans 14 amino acids. For the CDR3, the DNA is TGTGCCAGCAACAGGACAGGGGGTGGTTCACCCCTCCACTTC. It encodes CASNRTGGGSPLHF.

Concerning this clonotype: Here the CDR3 omits its conserved ending phenylalanine or tryptophan, so a read error is the likely source. The DNA is left out, because the CDR3 cannot be placed on it with certainty; the CDR3 is given as TCRdb lists it. The chain carries TRBV6-5 and TRBJ1-6. Germline V gene lookup returns CDR1 MNHEY and CDR2 SVGAGI. The CDR3 is 14 amino acids in total, end residues counted. CDR3 protein: CVSSYGAYNSPLHI.

For this clonotype: Mismatch with germline at one junction end may stem from a read error. V usage is TRBV30 and J usage is TRBJ2-3, with D perhaps assigned TRBD1 or TRBD2 (5 bases each). The CDR3 runs to 13 residues. CDR1 is GTSNPN, CDR2 SVGIG, per germline (reference sequence). The CDR3 region has the DNA TGTGCCTGGAGGCGAGAGGGGTTAGATACGCATTATTTT. Translating it yields CAWRREGLDTHYF. Full variable domain (missing parts from reference TRBV30 and TRBJ2-3): SQTIHQWPATLVQPVGSPLSLECTVEGTSNPNLYWYRQAAGRGLQLLFYSVGIGQISSEVPQNLSASRPQDRQFILSSKKLLLSDSGFYLCAWRREGLDTHYFGPGTRLTVL.

The chain links TRBV12-3 or TRBV12-4 to TRBJ2-3; no reliable D call. The CDR3 runs to 14 residues. Deletions cut 11 bases from V and 6 bases from J, with 21 bases between. In DNA form, the CDR3 reads TGTGCCGGCCAACCCGTGACCCTCGTCGATACGCAGTATTTT. This encodes CAGQPVTLVDTQYF.

Notes on this clonotype: One end of the junction is discordant with germline, which a read error may explain. V usage is TRBV10-2 and J usage is TRBJ2-7, with D unresolved. This CDR3 is built from 13 residues. The germline CDR1 and CDR2 sequences are WSHSY and SAAADI. DNA of the CDR3: TGCGCTAGCAGTGAAAGTAGGGCCGCCGAGCAGTACTTC. This gives the protein CASSESRAAEQYF.

A note on this clonotype: Possible read error: a much larger clone is one base away. The rearrangement uses TRBV5-1 and TRBJ2-5, with 8 bases aligning to TRBD1. Germline loops: CDR1 SGHRS, CDR2 YFSETQ. The CDR3 totals 15 residues. The CDR3 nucleotides are TGCGCCAGCTATATCGCGGCAGGGGGCGGAGAGACCAAGTACTTC. Its protein is CASYIAAGGGETKYF.

In the case of this clonotype: This could be a read error, since a much larger clone is one nucleotide away. The genes are TRBV5-1 and TRBJ1-1; D unresolved. V lost 0 bases and J 11 bases, leaving 8 bases between the germline ends. This CDR3 has 11 residues. CDR1 is SGHRS, CDR2 YFSETQ, per germline. CDR3 DNA sequence: TGCGCCAGCAGCTTGGGGTTTCAGGCTTTCTTT. Translation: CASSLGFQAFF.

On this clonotype: Germline and junction disagree at one end, which may indicate a read error. The chain has TRBV29-1 and TRBJ1-1; 9 bases align to TRBD1. CDR3 size: 11 residues. Germline values: CDR1 SQVTM, CDR2 ANQGSEA. CDR3 in amino acids: CIAGTGFEAFF. CDR3 sequence (DNA): TGCATCGCCGGGACAGGGTTTGAAGCTTTCTTC.

Comment on this clonotype: The CDR3 ends on some other residue instead of the conserved phenylalanine or tryptophan, so this is likely a read error. This chain links TRBV7-8 with TRBJ2-2; possible D gene TRBD2, 6 bases. V lost 7 bases and J 6 bases, leaving 18 bases between the germline ends. The CDR3 has 15 amino acids. Germline V CDR1 and CDR2: SGHVS, FQNEAQ. For the CDR3, the DNA is TGTGCCAGCATCTACGGCGGGATGGTGGCCGGGGAGCTGTTTATT. Translated: CASIYGGMVAGELFI.

The chain links TRBV29-1 to TRBJ2-2, with 7 nucleotides matching TRBD1. The germline gives CDR1 SQVTM, CDR2 ANQGSEA. This CDR3 has 14 residues. The CDR3 bases are TGCAACATTACTGACAGGGCGAACACCGGGGAGCTGTTTTTT. Amino acid sequence: CNITDRANTGELFF.

On this clonotype itself: A single base separates this from a much larger clone, so it may be a read error. This sequence joins TRBV11-2 and TRBJ2-5, with TRBD2 identical over 9 bases. Germline V CDR1 and CDR2: SGHAT, FQNNGV. The CDR3 runs to 13 residues. CDR3 residues: CAGRIAGAETQYF. DNA of the CDR3: TGTGCCGGCAGAATAGCGGGAGCGGAGACCCAGTACTTC.

In the case of this clonotype: This may be a read error, as it is one base from a much larger clone. The chain couples TRBV24-1 to TRBJ2-3; D might be TRBD1 (5 bases). Germline values: CDR1 KGHDR, CDR2 SFDVKD. The CDR3 runs to 16 residues. CDR3 amino acids: CAISDFGQGDTDTQYF. In DNA, the CDR3 is TGTGCCATCAGTGATTTCGGGCAGGGTGACACAGATACGCAGTATTTT.

A remark on this clonotype: As the CDR3 is not closed by the conserved phenylalanine or tryptophan, this likely results from a read error. The chain recombines TRBV28 with TRBJ2-7, with 9 nucleotides matching TRBD1. Germline values: CDR1 MDHEN, CDR2 SYDVKM. V shed 10 bases, J shed 7 bases, and the junction held 17 bases outside the gene matches. This CDR3 comprises 15 residues. For the CDR3, the DNA is TGTGCCATCTCGGGCAGCGGGACAGGGTCGAGGGAGCAGTACCTC. Translating it yields CAISGSGTGSREQYL.

On this clonotype itself: One end of the junction does not line up with germline, which may come from a read error. The chain combines TRBV5-4 with TRBJ2-1, with 8 bases matching TRBD2. Per the germline V gene, CDR1 is SGHNT and CDR2 is YYREEE (reference sequence). The CDR3 has 15 amino acids. The CDR3 reads CDSSTGLAGHNEQFF. CDR3 DNA: TGTGACAGCAGCACCGGGCTAGCGGGCCACAATGAGCAGTTCTTC.

About this clonotype: Sequence at one end of the junction differs from germline and may be a read error. The chain carries TRBV6-1 and TRBJ2-2; TRBD2 matches 8 bases. Per germline, CDR1 MNHNS and CDR2 SASEGT. The CDR3 is 16 residues long. The CDR3 is CASSEIFGGASWEQFF. For the CDR3, the DNA is TGTGCCAGCAGTGAAATTTTCGGGGGGGCGTCCTGGGAGCAGTTTTTT.

On this clonotype: Its ends do not fully match the called genes, so a read error is possible. J is TRBJ2-3 and V is TRBV4-2, with D maybe TRBD2 (5 bases). Per the germline V gene, CDR1 is LGHNA and CDR2 is YNFKEQ. This CDR3 is built from 17 residues. CDR3 nucleotide sequence: TGTGCCAGCAGACAAGAAGCAAAGGACTCGCTCACAGATACGCAGTATTTT. Translating gives CASRQEAKDSLTDTQYF.